A single sample is the source of the 18 T cell receptor beta chains below, sequenced in a study of a mutant IDH1 vaccine in newly diagnosed glioma. Time point meaning: baseline, week 1 (first vaccination visit). The treatment was: pre-vaccination baseline after standard-of-care therapy. Clones were read by immunoSEQ multiplex PCR, and TCRdb kept only the in-frame ones, dropping some. The sample lists fewer than 45,000 clones, more than 90% seen once, with about 18% in the top ten. The sample was PBMCs, taken from a glioma patient treated with radiotherapy, temozolomide or both. These receptors all come from a man aged 18 to 30 with glioma.

The V and J genes are TRBV10-3 and TRBJ1-1; no firm D call. V gave up 5 bases and J gave up 0 bases, with 13 bases separating them. This CDR3 contains 15 residues. Germline values: CDR1 ENHRY, CDR2 SYGVKD. The CDR3 sequence is CAISSPPGLNTEAFF. In DNA, the CDR3 is TGTGCCATCAGTTCCCCGCCTGGGTTGAACACTGAAGCTTTCTTT.

This CDR3 reads CAWSVWDRATEAFF. The CDR3, as DNA: TGTGCCTGGAGTGTCTGGGACAGGGCGACTGAAGCTTTCTTT. This sequence joins TRBV30 and TRBJ1-1; TRBD1 aligns across 9 bases. CDR1 GTSNPN and CDR2 SVGIG come from the germline V gene (reference sequence). J lost 5 bases, V lost 0 bases, and 4 bases had no gene match. The CDR3 is 14 amino acids.

This chain joins TRBV4-3 and TRBJ2-7; 7 bases fit TRBD2. Germline lookup yields CDR1 LGHNA and CDR2 YSLEER. With V trimmed by 0 bases and J by 3 bases, 5 bases remained unmatched. The CDR3 loop spans 15 amino acids. This chain's CDR3 is CASSQDRSGNYEQYF. The CDR3 DNA reads TGCGCCAGCAGCCAAGATAGAAGCGGGAACTACGAGCAGTACTTC.

The chain joins TRBV4-3 to TRBJ1-2, with 7 nucleotides matching TRBD1. Trimming removed 0 bases from V and 7 bases from J; junction bases left unmatched: 8. Germline V gives CDR1 LGHNA, CDR2 YSLEER. CDR3 length equals 15 residues. The CDR3 region has the DNA TGCGCCAGCAGCCAAGATCGACAGGGTGAAGGTGGCTACACCTTC. This gives the protein CASSQDRQGEGGYTF.

This sequence joins TRBV4-1 and TRBJ2-7; 12 bases line up with TRBD2. V gave up 5 bases and J gave up 2 bases; unmatched junction bases: 7. CDR3 length equals 16 residues. CDR1 is MGHRA, CDR2 YSYEKL, per germline. The chain's CDR3 is CASSNLGLAGTYEQYF. DNA of the CDR3: TGCGCCAGCAGCAACCTTGGACTAGCGGGGACCTACGAGCAGTACTTC.

The chain uses TRBV5-3 and TRBJ2-7; the D gene could be TRBD1 or TRBD2 (5 bases each). TRBV5-3 is an ORF for which the function is uncertain. The CDR3 length is 14 residues. Deletions cut 9 bases from V and 0 bases from J, with 16 bases between. Here the CDR3 DNA reads TGTGCCATCCGAGGGGCCTCCCGCTCCTACGAGCAGTACTTC. Translated, it gives CAIRGASRSYEQYF.

The genes are TRBV5-1 and TRBJ1-4; TRBD1 aligns across 7 bases. The V gene's germline CDR1 is SGHRS and CDR2 YFSETQ. The V segment lost 4 bases and the J segment 0 bases; nucleotides outside the gene matches: 6. The CDR3 totals 16 residues. CDR3 protein: CASSPGGVATNEKLFF. The DNA for the CDR3 is TGCGCCAGCAGCCCAGGGGGGGTTGCAACTAATGAAAAACTGTTTTTT.

In this sample, this clone turned up once. The chain is built from TRBV11-1 and TRBJ1-1, with TRBD1 identical over 9 bases. Germline V gene sequence: CDR1 SGHAT, CDR2 FQDESV (reference sequence). The CDR3 sequence is 14 residues long. Trimming cost V 5 bases and J 2 bases; bases outside gene matches: 3. The CDR3 nucleotides are TGTGCCAGCAGCCGACAGGGGGGAAACACTGAAGCTTTCTTT. Translated: CASSRQGGNTEAFF.

The chain uses TRBV19 and TRBJ1-1; weak D call: TRBD1 (5 bases). CDR3 length equals 14 residues. Germline CDR1 reads LNHDA; CDR2 reads SQIVND (reference sequence). Trimming removed 7 bases from V and 3 bases from J, with 15 bases in between. The CDR3 DNA is TGTGCCAGTACCCCGGCTGGGGGGTACACTGAAGCTTTCTTT. Translating gives CASTPAGGYTEAFF. The full variable domain, with the rest looked up from reference TRBV19 and TRBJ1-1, is DGGITQSPKYLFRKEGQNVTLSCEQNLNHDAMYWYRQDPGQGLRLIYYSQIVNDFQKGDIAEGYSVSREKKESFPLTVTSAQKNPTAFYLCASTPAGGYTEAFFGQGTRLTVV.

V usage is TRBV5-4 and J usage is TRBJ2-7; 12 nucleotides match TRBD2. Germline CDR1 is SGHNT and CDR2 is YYREEE (reference sequence). Germline trimming cut 0 bases from V and 5 bases from J; bases unmatched to any gene: 6. The CDR3 spans 16 residues. CDR3 amino acids: CASSLALAGGPHEQYF. DNA of the CDR3: TGTGCCAGCAGCTTGGCCCTAGCGGGAGGGCCCCACGAGCAGTACTTC.

The CDR3 nucleotides are TGTGCCAGCAGCCTGGCCGGGAGGGCCGTAAAAGATACGCAGTATTTT. Encoded protein: CASSLAGRAVKDTQYF. The V and J genes are TRBV9 and TRBJ2-3, with 8 positions matching TRBD2. The V and J ends lost 4 bases and 5 bases, in that order; junction bases with no gene match: 12. Looked up from germline, CDR1 is SGDLS and CDR2 is YYNGEE. This CDR3 is built from 16 residues.

The V and J genes are TRBV9 and TRBJ1-2; maybe TRBD1 (5 bases). There are 15 residues in the CDR3. Per germline, CDR1 SGDLS and CDR2 YYNGEE. The V end was cut by 2 bases, the J end by 4 bases, with 15 bases between. The CDR3 loop reads CASSVGTGGSYGYTF. DNA for the CDR3: TGTGCCAGCAGCGTGGGGACGGGCGGTTCCTATGGCTACACCTTC.

This chain joins TRBV25-1 and TRBJ2-2; no firm D call. Trimming pared 7 bases from V and 7 bases from J, leaving 7 bases between. The CDR3 has 11 amino acids. Germline values: CDR1 MGHDK, CDR2 SYGVNS. The CDR3 sequence is CASTRGGELFF. CDR3 DNA sequence: TGTGCCAGCACTCGCGGCGGGGAGCTGTTTTTT.

The J gene is TRBJ2-1, the V gene TRBV7-2; 10 nucleotides agree with TRBD1. Germline V CDR1 and CDR2: SGHTA, FQGNSA. V shed 6 bases and J 8 bases; nucleotides not matched to a gene: 13. This CDR3 has 16 amino acids. The CDR3 nucleotides are TGTGCCAGCAGAACCGTGGGGACAGGGGAGGGTTATGAGCAGTTCTTC. Translated: CASRTVGTGEGYEQFF. Based on the CDR3 plus reference TRBV7-2 and TRBJ2-1, the full variable domain is GAGVSQSPSNKVTEKGKDVELRCDPISGHTALYWYRQSLGQGLEFLIYFQGNSAPDKSGLPSDRFSAERTGGSVSTLTIQRTQQEDSAVYLCASRTVGTGEGYEQFFGPGTRLTVL.

The chain recombines TRBV28 with TRBJ2-7, with no clear D. The CDR3 contains 14 residues. Trimming cost V 1 base and J 0 bases, with 7 bases left between them. The germline V gene encodes CDR1 MDHEN and CDR2 SYDVKM. The CDR3 protein is CASSLSPDSYEQYF. DNA of the CDR3: TGTGCCAGCAGTTTATCCCCGGACTCCTACGAGCAGTACTTC.

This clone was observed a single time. This rearrangement joins TRBV27 to TRBJ2-5; D may match TRBD1 or TRBD2 (5 bases each). The CDR3 covers 14 residues. Germline-derived CDR1 and CDR2 are MNHEY and SMNVEV (reference sequence). Trimming pared 3 bases from V and 5 bases from J, leaving 13 bases between. CDR3 nucleotide sequence: TGTGCCAGCAGTTTTGGGACCCGGCGGGAGACCCAGTACTTC. It translates to CASSFGTRRETQYF.

In this sample, this clone turned up once. The J gene is TRBJ2-6, the V gene TRBV14; the D gene is possibly TRBD1 (5 bases). V was cut by 1 base and J by 2 bases, with 12 bases left in between. The length of the CDR3 is 17 residues. Germline V gives CDR1 SGHDN, CDR2 FVKESK. CDR3 in amino acids: CASSQVDSRPGANVLTF. CDR3 nucleotide sequence: TGTGCCAGCAGCCAAGTTGACAGCAGGCCTGGGGCCAACGTCCTGACTTTC.

V is TRBV27 and J is TRBJ1-1; D gene uncertain. V was cut by 6 bases and J by 1 base, with 15 bases left in between. Germline CDR1 and CDR2: MNHEY and SMNVEV (reference sequence). The CDR3 sequence is 15 residues long. CDR3 nucleotides: TGTGCCAGCAGCCAGTACTCGACGGGGAACACTGAAGCTTTCTTT. Translated, it gives CASSQYSTGNTEAFF.